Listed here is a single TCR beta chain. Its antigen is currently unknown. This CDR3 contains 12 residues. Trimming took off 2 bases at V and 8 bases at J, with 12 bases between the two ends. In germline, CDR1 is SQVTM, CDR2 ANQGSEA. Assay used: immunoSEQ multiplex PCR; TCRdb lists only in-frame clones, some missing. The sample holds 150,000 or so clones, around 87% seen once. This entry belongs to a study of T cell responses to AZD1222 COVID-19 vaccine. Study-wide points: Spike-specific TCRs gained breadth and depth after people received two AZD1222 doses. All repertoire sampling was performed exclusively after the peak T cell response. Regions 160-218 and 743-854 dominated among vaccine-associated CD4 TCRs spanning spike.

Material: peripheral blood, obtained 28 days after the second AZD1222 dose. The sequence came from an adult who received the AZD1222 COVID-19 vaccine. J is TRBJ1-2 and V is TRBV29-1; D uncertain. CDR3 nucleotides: TGCAGCGTTGAACTGGGTTCATGGGGCTACACCTTC. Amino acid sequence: CSVELGSWGYTF.